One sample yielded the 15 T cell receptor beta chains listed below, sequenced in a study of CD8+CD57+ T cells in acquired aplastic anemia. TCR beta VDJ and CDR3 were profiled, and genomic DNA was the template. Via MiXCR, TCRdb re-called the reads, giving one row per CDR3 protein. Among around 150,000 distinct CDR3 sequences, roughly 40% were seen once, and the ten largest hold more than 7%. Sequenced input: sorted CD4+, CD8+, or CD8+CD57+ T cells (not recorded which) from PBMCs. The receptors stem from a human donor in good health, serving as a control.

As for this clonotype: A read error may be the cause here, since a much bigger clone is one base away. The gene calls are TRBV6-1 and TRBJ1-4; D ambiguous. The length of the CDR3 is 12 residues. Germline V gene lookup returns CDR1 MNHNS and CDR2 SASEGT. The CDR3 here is CAITAVGEKLSF. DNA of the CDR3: TGTGCCATTACAGCGGTTGGGGAAAAACTGTCTTTT.

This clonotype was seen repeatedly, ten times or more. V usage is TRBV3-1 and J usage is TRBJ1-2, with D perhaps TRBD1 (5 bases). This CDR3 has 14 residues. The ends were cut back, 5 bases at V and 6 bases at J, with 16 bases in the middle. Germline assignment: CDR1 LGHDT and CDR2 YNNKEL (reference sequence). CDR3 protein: CASSFRTLGNGYTF. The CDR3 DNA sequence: TGTGCCAGCAGCTTCCGGACACTTGGGAATGGCTACACCTTC.

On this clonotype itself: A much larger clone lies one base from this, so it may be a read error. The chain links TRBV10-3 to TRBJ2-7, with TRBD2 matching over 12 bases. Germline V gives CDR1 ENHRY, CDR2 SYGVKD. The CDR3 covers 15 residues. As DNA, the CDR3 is TGTGCCAGCAGTCTAGCGGGGGGGCCGCAGAGCGAGCAGTACTTC. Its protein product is CASSLAGGPQSEQYF.

The CDR3 spells CAWGGSGHSSYEQYF. CDR3 in DNA: TGTGCCTGGGGTGGTTCAGGGCACAGCTCCTACGAGCAGTACTTC. This chain connects TRBV30 to TRBJ2-7; TRBD1 is a possible D gene (5 bases). CDR3 length: 15 amino acids. The ends were cut back, 5 bases at V and 0 bases at J, with 17 bases in the middle. Germline loops: CDR1 GTSNPN, CDR2 SVGIG (reference sequence).

The chain's CDR3 is CASSRDFYEQYF. The CDR3 DNA reads TGTGCCAGCAGTCGGGACTTCTACGAGCAGTACTTC. V is TRBV7-2 and J is TRBJ2-7; TRBD2 is a possible D gene (6 bases). Germline CDR1 SGHTA, CDR2 FQGNSA. The ends were cut back, 6 bases at V and 3 bases at J, with 9 bases in the middle. The CDR3 is 12 residues long.

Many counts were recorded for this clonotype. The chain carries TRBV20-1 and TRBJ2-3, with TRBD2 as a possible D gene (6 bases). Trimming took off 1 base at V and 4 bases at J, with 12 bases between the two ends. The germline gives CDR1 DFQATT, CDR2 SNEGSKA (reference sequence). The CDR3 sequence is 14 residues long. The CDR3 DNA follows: TGCAGTGCTAGAGCACTAGCAGGACCAGATACGCAGTATTTT. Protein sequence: CSARALAGPDTQYF.

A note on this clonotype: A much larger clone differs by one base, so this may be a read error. CDR3 bases: TGTGCCAGCTGCTCAGACTTGTGGGGTGAGCAGTTCTTC. This translates into CASCSDLWGEQFF. This chain uses TRBV9 with TRBJ2-1, with D unresolved. The CDR3 is 13 residues long. Trimming left V 7 bases short and J 9 bases short, with 17 bases between. The germline CDR1 and CDR2 sequences are SGDLS and YYNGEE.

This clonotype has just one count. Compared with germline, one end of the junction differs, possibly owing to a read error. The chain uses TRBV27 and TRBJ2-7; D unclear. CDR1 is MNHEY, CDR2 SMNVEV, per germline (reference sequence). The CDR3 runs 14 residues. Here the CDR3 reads CASSLKVPSYEQHF. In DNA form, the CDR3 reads TGCGCCAGCAGTTTAAAGGTACCCTCCTACGAGCAGCACTTC.

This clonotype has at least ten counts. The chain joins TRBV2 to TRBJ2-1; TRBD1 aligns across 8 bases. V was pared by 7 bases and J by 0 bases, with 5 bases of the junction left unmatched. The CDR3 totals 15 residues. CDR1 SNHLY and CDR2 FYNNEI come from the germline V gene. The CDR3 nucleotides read TGTGCCAGCACCGCCGACAGGGGCTCCTACAATGAGCAGTTCTTC. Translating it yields CASTADRGSYNEQFF.

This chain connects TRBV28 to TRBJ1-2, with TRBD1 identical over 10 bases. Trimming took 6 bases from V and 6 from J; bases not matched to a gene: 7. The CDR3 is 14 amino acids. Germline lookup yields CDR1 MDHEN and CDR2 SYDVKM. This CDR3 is CASSLDRGWDGYTF. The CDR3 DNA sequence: TGTGCCAGCAGCCTGGACAGGGGGTGGGATGGCTACACCTTC.

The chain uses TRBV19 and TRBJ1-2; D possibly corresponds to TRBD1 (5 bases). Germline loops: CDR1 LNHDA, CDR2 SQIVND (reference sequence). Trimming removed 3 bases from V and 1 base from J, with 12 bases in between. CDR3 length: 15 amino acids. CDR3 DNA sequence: TGTGCCAGTAGTATTGGACGACAGTTTAACTATGGCTACACCTTC. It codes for CASSIGRQFNYGYTF.

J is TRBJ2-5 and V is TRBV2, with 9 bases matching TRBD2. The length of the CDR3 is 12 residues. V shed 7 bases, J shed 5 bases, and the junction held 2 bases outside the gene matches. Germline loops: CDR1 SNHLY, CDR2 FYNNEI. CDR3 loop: CASKAGGETQYF. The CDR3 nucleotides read TGTGCCAGCAAGGCGGGAGGGGAGACCCAGTACTTC. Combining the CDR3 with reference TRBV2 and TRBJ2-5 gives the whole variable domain EPEVTQTPSHQVTQMGQEVILRCVPISNHLYFYWYRQILGQKVEFLVSFYNNEISEKSEIFDDQFSVERPDGSNFTLKIRSTKLEDSAMYFCASKAGGETQYFGPGTRLLVL.

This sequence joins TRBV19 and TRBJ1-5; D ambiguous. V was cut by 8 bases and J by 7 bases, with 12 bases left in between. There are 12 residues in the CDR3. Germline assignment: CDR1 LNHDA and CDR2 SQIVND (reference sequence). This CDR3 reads CASDGPGQPQHF. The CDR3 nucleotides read TGTGCCAGTGATGGCCCGGGGCAGCCCCAGCATTTT.

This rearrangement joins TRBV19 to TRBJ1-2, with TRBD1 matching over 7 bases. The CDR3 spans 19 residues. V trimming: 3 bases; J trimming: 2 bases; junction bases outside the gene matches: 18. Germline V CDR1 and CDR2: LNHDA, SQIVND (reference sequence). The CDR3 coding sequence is TGTGCCAGTAGTATTCTCTCAATAGTAGACAGGGCCTACAACTATGGCTACACCTTC. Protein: CASSILSIVDRAYNYGYTF.

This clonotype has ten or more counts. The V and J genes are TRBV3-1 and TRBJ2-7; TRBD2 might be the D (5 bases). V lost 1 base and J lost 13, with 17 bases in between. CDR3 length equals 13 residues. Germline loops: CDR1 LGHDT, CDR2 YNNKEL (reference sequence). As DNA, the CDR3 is TGTGCCAGCAGCCAAGTTAGGTCCGGGGTCACTTACTTC. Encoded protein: CASSQVRSGVTYF.